This TCR beta chain was recovered during a study of shared clonotypes between healthy human individuals. On the study more broadly: CD4 naive and memory got three plates each, CD8 naive two, CD8 memory one.

Sorted-subset replicate PCRs used about 0.2 ug of genomic DNA. This amount corresponded to 30,000 to 35,000 T cell genomes. Original processing methods: Filtering differed, since immunoSEQ gave only junction sequences and no quality scores. Clones were read by immunoSEQ multiplex PCR, and TCRdb kept only the in-frame ones, dropping some. V and J calls and clone size are those listed in that table; D and trimming were worked out from the DNA. The data show 1.5 million to 2.5 million clones, just under 95% seen once. Germline V gene sequence: CDR1 PRHDT, CDR2 FYEKMQ (reference sequence). The V end lost 8 bases, the J end lost 5 bases, and 15 bases lay between the germline ends. This CDR3 comprises 13 residues. It was CD45RO-negative cells, positively selected for CCR7, that made up naive CD8 cells, with terminally differentiated effector memory CD45RA+ cells excluded. Concerning this clone itself: Its cognate antigen is unknown.

Findings and caveats of the study: Larger estimated richness was generally recorded for naive subsets relative to memory subsets.

This sequence joins TRBV13 and TRBJ2-5; the D is unclear. This TCR was sampled from a man aged 18-30 years in good health. The sequencing input was naive CD8+ T cells sorted from blood. The CDR3 here is CASHFSLEETQYF. The CDR3 nucleotides read TGTGCCAGCCACTTCTCTCTGGAGGAGACCCAGTACTTC.